The text below deals with one TCR beta chain. What it binds is not known. Peripheral blood was collected from the related graft donor on the marrow donation day. This specimen belongs to a study of T cells after posttransplantation cyclophosphamide. Data came from immunoSEQ multiplex PCR; TCRdb stores just in-frame clones and leaves some out. The table includes approximately 45,000 clones, around 94% detected once. Germline V gene sequence: CDR1 SGHRS, CDR2 YFSETQ. The CDR3 is 14 residues long. V was clipped by 4 bases and J by 3 bases, with 13 bases between them. Notes on the study in general: Recipient CMV seropositivity and CMV reactivation strongly tracked TRB clonality. Donor CD8+ memory clones often dominated recipient blood repertoires at later times. Blood and skin or GI T cell repertoires showed limited TRB overlap.

Specimen: PBMCs. The chain carries TRBV5-1 and TRBJ1-2; D is unclear. This clonotype originated in a woman aged 45-65 years in good health and a related stem cell transplant donor. As DNA, the CDR3 is TGCGCCAGCAGCCCGGAAATCGGGGACTATGGCTACACCTTC. Its translation: CASSPEIGDYGYTF.